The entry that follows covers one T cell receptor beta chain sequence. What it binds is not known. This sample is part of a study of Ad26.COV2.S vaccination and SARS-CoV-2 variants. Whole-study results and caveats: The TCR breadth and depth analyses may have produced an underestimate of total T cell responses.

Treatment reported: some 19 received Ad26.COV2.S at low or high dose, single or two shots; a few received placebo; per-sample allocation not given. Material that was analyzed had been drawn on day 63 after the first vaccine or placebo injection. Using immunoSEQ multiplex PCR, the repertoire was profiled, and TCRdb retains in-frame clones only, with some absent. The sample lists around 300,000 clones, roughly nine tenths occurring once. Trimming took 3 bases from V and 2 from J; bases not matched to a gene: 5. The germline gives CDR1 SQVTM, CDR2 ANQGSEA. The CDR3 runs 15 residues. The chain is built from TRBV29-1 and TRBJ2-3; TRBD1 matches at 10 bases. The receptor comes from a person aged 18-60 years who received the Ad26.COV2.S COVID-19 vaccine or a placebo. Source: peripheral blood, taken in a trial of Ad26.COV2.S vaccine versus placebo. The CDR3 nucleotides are TGCAGCGTTGATCCGGACAGGGGGGACACAGATACGCAGTATTTT. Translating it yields CSVDPDRGDTDTQYF.